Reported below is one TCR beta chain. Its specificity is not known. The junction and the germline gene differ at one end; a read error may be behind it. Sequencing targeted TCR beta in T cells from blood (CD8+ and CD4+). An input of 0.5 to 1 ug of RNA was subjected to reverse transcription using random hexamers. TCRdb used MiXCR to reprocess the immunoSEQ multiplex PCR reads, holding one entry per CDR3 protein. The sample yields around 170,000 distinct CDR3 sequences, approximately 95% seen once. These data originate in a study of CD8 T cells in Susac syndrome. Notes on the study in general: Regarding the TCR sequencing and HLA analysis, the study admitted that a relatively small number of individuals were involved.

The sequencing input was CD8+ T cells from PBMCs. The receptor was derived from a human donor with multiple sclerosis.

Written as DNA, the CDR3 is TGTGCCAGCTCCCCACAGGGGAACACTGAAGCTTTCTTT. This encodes CASSPQGNTEAFF. V gene TRBV18 combines with J gene TRBJ1-1; D may be TRBD1 (6 bases). CDR1 is KGHSH, CDR2 LQKENI, per germline. The CDR3 runs to 13 residues.